This T cell receptor (beta chain) was captured by sequencing in a study of OX40 agonist ivuxolimab in advanced cancers. With regard to the full study: The costimulatory receptor OX40 (CD134) was targeted by ivuxolimab, a fully human IgG2 agonistic monoclonal antibody. Intravenous ivuxolimab was administered to patients every 2 weeks at six dose levels: 0.01, 0.1, 0.3, 1.5, 3 and 10 mg/kg. Of the 50 or so patients in dose escalation, some 20 had hepatocellular carcinoma, roughly 15 had melanoma, 9 had renal cell carcinoma and 9 had head and neck cancer. A male proportion of roughly 80% and a mean age of approximately 60 years, ranging from about 20 to 80, were recorded for the dose-escalation cohort. Patients were allowed to have had prior anti-PD-1, anti-PD-L1 or anti-CTLA-4 therapy, and more than 35% of the dose-escalation patients had been treated with checkpoint inhibitors. Partial responses occurred in three dose-escalation patients: two with cutaneous melanoma and one with hepatocellular carcinoma. Peripheral TCRbeta sequencing aimed to test whether ivuxolimab altered TCR sequence diversity and caused clonal T-cell expansion. The paper describes the monotherapy dose-escalation part (N of about 52 patients) of the phase I trial of ivuxolimab. On the study overall, not on this receptor specifically: In the 0.1-3.0 mg/kg groups, partial responders were among the patients with the lowest normalized peripheral clonal expansion, particularly in CD8+ T cells. Low levels of normalized T-cell clonal expansion were also seen in some patients who did not respond. On average, CD8+ T cells showed more expanded clones than CD4+ T cells after ivuxolimab. At doses from 0.1 to 3.0 mg/kg, clonal expansion was seen in both CD4+ and CD8+ blood T cells between baseline and week 6. Antigen specificity was not determined for the clonally expanded peripheral T cells.

Genomic DNA was isolated from the sorted cells so that the TCRbeta CDR3 region could be sequenced. The immunoSEQ Assay was used for sequencing of TCRbeta CDR3 regions. Here the immuneACCESS table is served through TCRdb, limited to in-frame sequences with V and J called. Missing clones are a known gap in these copies; in checked studies unresolved V genes cover under half, and the rest lacks a known reason. The sample includes tens of thousands of clones, with 90% observed a single time. 6.5% to 9% of the sample goes to the ten largest clones. V and J are truncated by 6 bases and 5 bases respectively, leaving an intervening sequence of 18 bases. Taken from cysteine to phenylalanine, the CDR3 has 15 residues. Only CDR3 DNA is held: 45 bases, read in frame from base 1. Patients with a history of autoimmune disease or receiving systemic immunosuppression were excluded from the trial. Peripheral blood for TCR sequencing was collected from all dose cohorts at baseline, on cycle 4 day 1, and on cycle 7 day 1. The samples were taken from a phase I, first-in-human, multicenter, open-label dose-escalation trial of ivuxolimab. Adults with locally advanced or metastatic melanoma, renal cell, hepatocellular, or head and neck squamous cell carcinoma were enrolled in the trial. Before TCR sequencing, CD4+ T cells and CD8+ T cells were sorted from peripheral blood as separate populations.

To note about this clone: What antigen it recognizes has not been identified. Per-base qualities were not stored, and no clone one base away is much larger.

This specimen was CD4+ or CD8+ T cells sorted from blood, taken in a trial of the OX40 agonist ivuxolimab. The chain uses TRBV23-1 and TRBJ2-3; the D gene identity is not certain. TRBV23-1 is reported as an ORF; its role is uncertain. The TCR sequence derives from an adult with an advanced solid tumor such as melanoma, head and neck, liver or kidney cancer. The CDR3 is CASSPRKGPRDTQYF. The nucleotide sequence is given as TGCGCCAGCAGCCCTCGTAAGGGCCCCAGAGATACGCAGTATTTT.